This T cell receptor (beta chain) comes out of a study of cytomegalovirus exposure and HLA in healthy donors. Researchers ran the PCR with 60 Vbeta and 13 Jbeta primers. The data were produced by immunoSEQ multiplex PCR, yet TCRdb's version contains in-frame clones alone and is incomplete. The data hold under 130,000 clones, with less than 80% observed a single time. About this clone: Its antigen is unknown.

Whole-study results and caveats: TCR beta chains numbering some 160 were designated cytomegalovirus-associated. Sequencing likely caused a cluster of highly shared sequence variants.

The V gene lost 4 bases and the J gene lost 2 bases, with 18 bases spanning the gap. The CDR3 covers 18 residues. Looked up from germline, CDR1 is SGHDN and CDR2 is FVKESK. The receptor was isolated from a young man in good health and CMV-seronegative. Sequencing was carried out using PBMCs. The V call is TRBV14, the J call TRBJ1-6; tentatively, D is TRBD1 (5 bases). The CDR3 loop is CASSPFAGEGPYNSPLHF. The DNA of the CDR3 is TGTGCCAGCAGCCCCTTCGCCGGGGAGGGGCCCTATAATTCACCCCTCCACTTT.